These 27 T cell receptor beta chains share one sample of origin, sequenced in a study of T cell changes during pregnancy in multiple sclerosis. The data were produced by immunoSEQ multiplex PCR, yet TCRdb's version contains in-frame clones alone and is incomplete. The data show 70,000 or so clones, with approximately 91% seen just once and roughly 1.5% held by the top ten. The sample consisted of peripheral blood, taken in the third trimester of pregnancy. These receptors originate from a female donor with multiple sclerosis, enrolled in a pregnancy study.

The rearrangement links TRBV9 to TRBJ1-4; TRBD1 might be the D (5 bases). The V and J ends lost 3 bases and 8 bases respectively, with 14 bases between them. The CDR3 length is 14 residues. Germline V lookup: CDR1 SGDLS, CDR2 YYNGEE. The CDR3 DNA sequence: TGTGCCAGCAGCGAGGGCCCCCGGGGGGAAAAACTGTTTTTT. Amino acid sequence: CASSEGPRGEKLFF.

This clone has a single count. This chain uses TRBV6-5 with TRBJ1-6; 7 nucleotides align to TRBD1. Per the germline V gene, CDR1 is MNHEY and CDR2 is SVGAGI. With V trimmed by 4 bases and J by 8 bases, 11 bases remained unmatched. The CDR3 is 16 residues long. CDR3: CASSSRTGGLDSPLHF. CDR3 sequence (DNA): TGTGCCAGCAGTTCACGGACAGGAGGGTTAGATTCACCCCTCCACTTT.

V gene TRBV25-1 combines with J gene TRBJ1-1; D is perhaps TRBD1 (5 bases). The CDR3 spans 14 residues. Between the trimmed V and J ends, which lost 3 bases and 3 bases, there was a span of 11 bases. The germline V gene encodes CDR1 MGHDK and CDR2 SYGVNS. The CDR3 region has the DNA TGTGCCAGCAGTGAGGCGACAGCTTACACTGAAGCTTTCTTT. It specifies CASSEATAYTEAFF.

The chain carries TRBV18 and TRBJ2-7; a weak D match, TRBD1 (6 bases). The ends were cut back, 3 bases at V and 1 base at J, with 13 bases in the middle. Per the germline V gene, CDR1 is KGHSH and CDR2 is LQKENI. The CDR3 spans 15 residues. CDR3 in amino acids: CASSPFRDTSYEQYF. The CDR3 DNA sequence: TGTGCCAGCTCACCTTTCCGGGACACTTCCTACGAGCAGTACTTC.

DNA of the CDR3: TGTGCCAGCAGTTGGGGACTAGCCACAGATACGCAGTATTTT. This codes for CASSWGLATDTQYF. This sequence joins TRBV7-2 and TRBJ2-3, with TRBD2 identical over 9 bases. Germline V gene data show CDR1 as SGHTA and CDR2 as FQGNSA. The CDR3 covers 14 residues. The J segment lost 2 bases and the V segment lost 6 bases, leaving 3 bases of the junction unmatched.

This clone was recorded only once. The J gene is TRBJ2-3, the V gene TRBV7-9, with 7 bases matching TRBD1. CDR3 length: 14 amino acids. After removal of 6 bases from V and 0 bases from J, the junction contained 3 bases not matched to a gene. Germline V lookup: CDR1 SEHNR, CDR2 FQNEAQ (reference sequence). CDR3: CASSRDSSTDTQYF. The DNA of the CDR3 is TGTGCCAGCAGTCGGGACAGTAGCACAGATACGCAGTATTTT.

This clone was observed once. The V gene is TRBV7-2, the J gene TRBJ1-1; D remains ambiguous. V lost 5 bases and J 0 bases, leaving 7 bases between the germline ends. Germline loops: CDR1 SGHTA, CDR2 FQGNSA. The CDR3 extends over 13 amino acids. CDR3 in DNA: TGTGCCAGCAGCCTACAGATGAACACTGAAGCTTTCTTT. Translated: CASSLQMNTEAFF.

V is TRBV6-4 and J is TRBJ2-7, with 7 bases matching TRBD1. With 0 bases clipped from V and 2 bases from J, the junction kept 4 bases outside the gene matches. The CDR3 contains 15 residues. Germline V gives CDR1 MRHNA, CDR2 SNTAGT. This CDR3 is CASSDSAGGPYEQYF. CDR3 nucleotides: TGTGCCAGCAGTGACTCGGCAGGGGGTCCCTACGAGCAGTACTTC.

The rearrangement joins TRBV5-6 to TRBJ2-1; the match to TRBD1 covers 10 bases. The CDR3 length is 15 residues. Trimming at V came to 4 bases and at J to 9 bases, leaving 10 bases not matched to a gene. CDR1 is SGHDT and CDR2 is YYEEEE in the germline V gene. The CDR3 nucleotides are TGTGCCAGCAGCCCCCGCGGACAGGGGGAGACTGAGCAGTTCTTC. Translating gives CASSPRGQGETEQFF.

The chain combines TRBV9 with TRBJ1-1, with a tentative D call TRBD1 (6 bases). The germline CDR1 and CDR2 sequences are SGDLS and YYNGEE. CDR3 length: 15 amino acids. Deletions cut 4 bases from V and 0 bases from J, with 13 bases between. The CDR3 here is CASSPGTILNTEAFF. Written as DNA, the CDR3 is TGTGCCAGCAGCCCCGGGACAATTTTGAACACTGAAGCTTTCTTT.

The CDR3 loop reads CASSSVYGQSEAFF. The CDR3 nucleotides are TGTGCCAGCAGCTCAGTATACGGACAGTCTGAAGCTTTCTTT. V is TRBV5-6 and J is TRBJ1-1; tentative D call: TRBD1 (6 bases). Germline CDR1 reads SGHDT; CDR2 reads YYEEEE. The CDR3 length is 14 residues. The germline V and J ends were trimmed by 3 bases and 6 bases, with 15 bases remaining between them.

The chain combines TRBV18 with TRBJ1-1, with a tentative D call TRBD1 (6 bases). The CDR3 is 13 residues long. Germline V gene data show CDR1 as KGHSH and CDR2 as LQKENI. V was clipped by 6 bases and J by 4 bases, with 12 bases between them. The CDR3 nucleotides read TGTGCCAGCTCCCAGGGGACGGGCACTGAAGCTTTCTTT. As protein: CASSQGTGTEAFF.

In this sample, this clone turned up once. The V call is TRBV28, the J call TRBJ2-3; 9 bases align to TRBD2. This CDR3 is 17 amino acids long. CDR1 and CDR2 (germline): MDHEN, SYDVKM. J gave up 8 bases and V 7 bases, and 19 bases lay outside the gene matches. The CDR3 nucleotides are TGTGCCAGCACCCCTGGGTCCGCGGGGGGGCATGATGGTACGCAGTATTTT. Translation gives CASTPGSAGGHDGTQYF.

The rearrangement links TRBV5-5 to TRBJ1-4; tentative D call: TRBD1 (6 bases). Germline V gene data show CDR1 as SGHKS and CDR2 as YYEKEE (reference sequence). The CDR3 loop spans 15 amino acids. Trimming stripped 4 bases from V and 8 bases from J, with 18 bases between. The CDR3 bases are TGTGCCAGCAGCCCTTACAGGGTGTCAGTAGAAAAACTGTTTTTT. The encoded protein is CASSPYRVSVEKLFF.

V gene TRBV6-5 combines with J gene TRBJ2-5, with TRBD2 identical over 8 bases. The CDR3 runs to 12 residues. Germline V CDR1 and CDR2: MNHEY, SVGAGI. The J segment lost 5 bases and the V segment lost 7 bases, leaving 3 bases of the junction unmatched. CDR3 amino acids: CASISSGETQYF. The CDR3, as DNA: TGTGCCAGCATTTCTAGCGGGGAGACCCAGTACTTC.

This chain uses TRBV28 with TRBJ1-1; 9 bases fit TRBD1. With 6 bases clipped from V and 5 bases from J, the junction kept 10 bases outside the gene matches. This CDR3 has 15 amino acids. Germline V gives CDR1 MDHEN, CDR2 SYDVKM. The chain's CDR3 is CASSPPTGGETEAFF. The DNA for the CDR3 is TGTGCCAGCAGCCCTCCTACAGGGGGCGAAACTGAAGCTTTCTTT.

V gene TRBV4-3 combines with J gene TRBJ2-5; 7 bases agree with TRBD1. The CDR3 loop spans 18 amino acids. Trimming cost V 0 bases and J 1 base; bases outside gene matches: 11. Per germline, CDR1 LGHNA and CDR2 YSLEER. CDR3 loop: CASSQDLSPRTGQETQYF. In DNA form, the CDR3 reads TGCGCCAGCAGCCAAGATCTCTCCCCCCGGACAGGCCAAGAGACCCAGTACTTC.

The chain carries TRBV5-4 and TRBJ1-2; D is uncertain. Germline lookup yields CDR1 SGHNT and CDR2 YYREEE (reference sequence). V gave up 0 bases and J gave up 5 bases, with 14 bases separating them. This CDR3 contains 15 residues. Here the CDR3 reads CASSLVPEARYGYTF. In nucleotides, the CDR3 is TGTGCCAGCAGCTTGGTACCGGAAGCGCGGTATGGCTACACCTTC.

The rearrangement links TRBV5-1 to TRBJ2-3; D may be TRBD2 (6 bases). V dropped 3 bases and J dropped 4 bases, with 15 bases sitting between them. Germline CDR1 reads SGHRS; CDR2 reads YFSETQ. The CDR3 spans 15 residues. This CDR3 reads CASSWVADQADTQYF. The CDR3, as DNA: TGCGCCAGCAGCTGGGTAGCGGATCAGGCAGATACGCAGTATTTT.

CDR3 sequence reads: CASSLRGRAEAFF. The CDR3 DNA follows: TGTGCCAGCAGCCTCAGGGGGCGCGCTGAAGCTTTCTTT. The chain links TRBV7-8 to TRBJ1-1, with TRBD1 identical over 8 bases. Germline CDR1 and CDR2: SGHVS and FQNEAQ. The V segment lost 5 bases and the J segment 6 bases; nucleotides outside the gene matches: 5. The CDR3 length is 13 residues.

This chain connects TRBV30 to TRBJ2-7, with D tentatively TRBD1 (5 bases). CDR1 GTSNPN and CDR2 SVGIG come from the germline V gene (reference sequence). The ends were cut back, 2 bases at V and 3 bases at J, with 8 bases in the middle. This CDR3 is 12 amino acids long. CDR3 nucleotides: TGTGCCTGGAGTTCTCAGGGCTACGAGCAGTACTTC. Translating it yields CAWSSQGYEQYF.

The chain carries TRBV27 and TRBJ1-5; 8 bases fit TRBD1. The CDR3 runs to 16 residues. J lost 2 bases, V lost 5 bases, and 8 bases had no gene match. Germline V gene sequence: CDR1 MNHEY, CDR2 SMNVEV (reference sequence). The CDR3 spells CASSTGQGLGNQPQHF. The DNA of the CDR3 is TGTGCCAGCAGTACAGGACAGGGATTGGGCAATCAGCCCCAGCATTTT.

This clone was found once. The chain carries TRBV5-6 and TRBJ1-6; TRBD1 agrees at 7 bases. This CDR3 spans 16 amino acids. The germline V gene has CDR1 SGHDT and CDR2 YYEEEE. The trim removed 3 bases at V and 4 bases at J, leaving 7 bases unmatched. This chain's CDR3 is CASSSGGTGYNSPLHF. CDR3 nucleotides: TGTGCCAGCAGCTCAGGGGGAACCGGGTATAATTCACCCCTCCACTTT.

The J gene is TRBJ2-3, the V gene TRBV7-8; a possible D gene is TRBD2 (6 bases). V shed 4 bases and J shed 0 bases, with 11 bases lying between them. CDR1 is SGHVS, CDR2 FQNEAQ, per germline. CDR3 length: 15 residues. CDR3 sequence: CASSSRRGSTDTQYF. DNA of the CDR3: TGTGCCAGCAGCTCCCGCCGGGGGAGCACAGATACGCAGTATTTT.

This rearrangement joins TRBV4-2 to TRBJ2-3; 8 bases match TRBD2. Trimming at V came to 4 bases and at J to 1 base, leaving 7 bases not matched to a gene. CDR3 length equals 16 residues. Germline CDR1 and CDR2: LGHNA and YNFKEQ. The CDR3, as DNA: TGTGCCAGCAGCCGAACGGGGGGGCGGGGCACAGATACGCAGTATTTT. Its protein product is CASSRTGGRGTDTQYF.

J is TRBJ1-1 and V is TRBV28; D gene unclear. The CDR3 is 12 amino acids. Deletions cut 3 bases from V and 6 bases from J, with 8 bases between. Looked up from germline, CDR1 is MDHEN and CDR2 is SYDVKM. This CDR3 reads CASSFSFPEAFF. CDR3 coding DNA: TGTGCCAGCAGTTTTTCCTTCCCTGAAGCTTTCTTT. Using reference TRBV28 and TRBJ1-1 for the parts outside the CDR3, the full variable domain is DVKVTQSSRYLVKRTGEKVFLECVQDMDHENMFWYRQDPGLGLRLIYFSYDVKMKEKGDIPEGYSVSREKKERFSLILESASTNQTSMYLCASSFSFPEAFFGQGTRLTVV.

This chain links TRBV7-2 with TRBJ2-3, with D possibly matching TRBD2 (7 bases). CDR3 length: 15 amino acids. Between the trimmed V and J ends, which lost 4 bases and 1 base, there was a span of 12 bases. Germline CDR1 SGHTA, CDR2 FQGNSA. In DNA form, the CDR3 reads TGTGCCAGCAGCTGGGGGGGCCGGGGCACAGATACGCAGTATTTT. Its translation: CASSWGGRGTDTQYF.